This T cell receptor beta chain was documented in a study of cytomegalovirus exposure and HLA in healthy donors. Study in general: Researchers previously reported finding about 110 million unique TCR beta sequences from some 180 million T cells.

The V end was cut by 5 bases, the J end by 11 bases, with 18 bases between. This CDR3 is built from 13 residues. Per germline, CDR1 SEHNR and CDR2 FQNEAQ (reference sequence). It was with 60 Vbeta and 13 Jbeta primers that the PCR ran. TCRdb keeps only in-frame clones here, not all; method: immunoSEQ multiplex PCR. In the table there are around 85,000 clones, about 77% of which are singletons. Remarks on this clone: Its specificity is unknown.

Study-wide results and caveats: Using a false discovery rate of 0.05, a later analysis showed that 15,000 to 20,000 TCR beta sequences were associated with HLA alleles. Exclusion as indistinguishable affected some V segments, including TRBV6-2 and TRBV6-3.

The rearrangement uses TRBV7-9 and TRBJ1-1; D remains unclear. The sequenced material came from PBMCs. The sequence derives from a man between 60 and 75 years old in good health and CMV-seronegative. The CDR3 spells CASSPGLIPNAFF. The CDR3 nucleotides are TGTGCCAGCAGCCCCGGACTTATCCCGAATGCTTTCTTT.